Below are 9 T cell receptor beta chains sequenced from a single sample in a study of cytomegalovirus exposure and HLA in healthy donors. PCR involved 60 Vbeta and 13 Jbeta primers. The method was immunoSEQ multiplex PCR; TCRdb's version includes in-frame clones alone and lacks a portion of them. Here the sample spans about 65,000 clones, over 50% being singletons. Sample: PBMCs. The receptors were gathered from a man in his thirties or forties in good health and CMV-seronegative.

J is TRBJ2-7 and V is TRBV29-1, with 12 bases matching TRBD1. The length of the CDR3 is 15 residues. Germline V lookup: CDR1 SQVTM, CDR2 ANQGSEA. V gave up 4 bases and J gave up 4 bases; unmatched junction bases: 8. DNA of the CDR3: TGCAGCGTTGGTGGGGGACAGGGGGCGAATTACGAGCAGTACTTC. Translation gives CSVGGGQGANYEQYF.

This sequence joins TRBV7-9 and TRBJ1-2; weak D call: TRBD1 (5 bases). V was shortened by 1 base and J by 0 bases, with 15 bases between the two germline ends. This CDR3 spans 17 amino acids. CDR1 and CDR2 from the germline V gene are SEHNR and FQNEAQ (reference sequence). CDR3 protein: CASSLGTLYLSNYGYTF. CDR3 nucleotide sequence: TGTGCCAGCAGCTTAGGGACACTCTACCTCTCTAACTATGGCTACACCTTC.

V gene TRBV5-1 combines with J gene TRBJ1-2, with 8 bases that match TRBD1. This CDR3 has 13 residues. The germline CDR1 and CDR2 sequences are SGHRS and YFSETQ. Losses at the gene ends were 4 bases for V and 3 bases for J; bases not matched to a gene: 2. The CDR3 sequence: CASSQTGDYGYTF. For the CDR3, the DNA is TGCGCCAGCAGCCAGACAGGGGACTATGGCTACACCTTC. The full variable domain, its missing parts supplied by reference TRBV5-1 and TRBJ1-2, is KAGVTQTPRYLIKTRGQQVTLSCSPISGHRSVSWYQQTPGQGLQFLFEYFSETQRNKGNFPGRFSGRQFSNSRSEMNVSTLELGDSALYLCASSQTGDYGYTFGSGTRLTVV.

The chain employs TRBV30 and TRBJ1-6; the D gene is possibly TRBD1 (5 bases). Trimming removed 3 bases at V and 10 bases at J, with 13 bases between. Germline V gene lookup returns CDR1 GTSNPN and CDR2 SVGIG (reference sequence). This CDR3 spans 13 amino acids. The CDR3, as DNA: TGTGCCTGGAGGAGGGAGGGGAAGTCACCCCTCCACTTT. It translates to CAWRREGKSPLHF.

This sequence joins TRBV7-2 and TRBJ2-5; 8 bases are a match to TRBD2. This CDR3 has 15 amino acids. V trimming: 2 bases; J trimming: 6 bases; junction bases outside the gene matches: 8. The germline V gene has CDR1 SGHTA and CDR2 FQGNSA. The chain's CDR3 is CASSLSAGGGKTQYF. In DNA form, the CDR3 reads TGTGCCAGCAGCTTATCGGCGGGGGGAGGAAAGACCCAGTACTTC.

The V and J genes are TRBV6-1 and TRBJ1-5; unclear D gene. The CDR3 is 14 amino acids. CDR1 and CDR2 from the germline V gene are MNHNS and SASEGT. The V end was cut by 6 bases, the J end by 1 base, with 10 bases between. This CDR3 is CASRRERSNQPQHF. The CDR3 DNA is TGTGCCAGCAGACGGGAAAGGAGCAATCAGCCCCAGCATTTT.

The CDR3 sequence: CASSPNQGYDYGYTF. CDR3 nucleotide sequence: TGTGCCAGCAGTCCTAACCAGGGATACGACTATGGCTACACCTTC. The V and J genes are TRBV6-5 and TRBJ1-2; TRBD1 is a possible D gene (5 bases). CDR1 MNHEY and CDR2 SVGAGI come from the germline V gene. This CDR3 contains 15 residues. Trimming removed 5 bases at V and 3 bases at J, with 16 bases between.

V and J are TRBV6-6 and TRBJ2-3, with TRBD2 as a possible D gene (6 bases). This CDR3 has 16 amino acids. Germline V gene sequence: CDR1 MNHNY, CDR2 SVGAGI (reference sequence). Trimming pared 2 bases from V and 1 base from J, leaving 13 bases between. As DNA, the CDR3 is TGTGCCAGCAGTTACCTGGGGGGTTACGGCACAGATACGCAGTATTTT. Translated: CASSYLGGYGTDTQYF.

This clone was counted a few times. The V gene is TRBV6-5, the J gene TRBJ1-1, with 7 bases identical to TRBD1. Germline-derived CDR1 and CDR2 are MNHEY and SVGAGI. The CDR3 runs 15 residues. V shed 5 bases, J shed 1 base, and the junction held 7 bases outside the gene matches. CDR3 loop: CASSRSTGANTEAFF. The DNA of the CDR3 is TGTGCCAGCAGTCGCTCTACAGGGGCGAACACTGAAGCTTTCTTT.